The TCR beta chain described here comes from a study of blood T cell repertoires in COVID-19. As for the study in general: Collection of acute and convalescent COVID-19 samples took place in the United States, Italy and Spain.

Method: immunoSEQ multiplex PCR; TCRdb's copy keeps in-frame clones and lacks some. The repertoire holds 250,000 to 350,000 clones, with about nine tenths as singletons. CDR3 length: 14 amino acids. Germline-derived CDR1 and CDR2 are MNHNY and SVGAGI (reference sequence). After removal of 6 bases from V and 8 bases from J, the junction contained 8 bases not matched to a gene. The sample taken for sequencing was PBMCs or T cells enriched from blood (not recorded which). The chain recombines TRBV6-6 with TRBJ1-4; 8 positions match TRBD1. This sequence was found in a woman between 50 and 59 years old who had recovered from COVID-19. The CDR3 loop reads CASRTTGAYEKLFF. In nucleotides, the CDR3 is TGTGCCAGCAGAACGACAGGGGCTTACGAAAAACTGTTTTTT.